Listed here is a single T cell receptor (beta chain). What it recognizes is unknown. These data originate in a study of cytomegalovirus exposure and HLA in healthy donors. About the study: Earlier results showed 117 million unique TCR beta sequences derived from 150 million to 200 million T cells.

The study, taken as a whole, reports: Relative to equally common others, HLA-associated TCR beta chains showed greater clonal expansion in a later analysis.

The PCR had 60 Vbeta and 13 Jbeta primers. TCRdb's table, derived via immunoSEQ multiplex PCR, lists solely in-frame clones and lacks some. The sample contains some 150,000 clones, over 80% of which appear only once. The CDR3 totals 15 residues. Trimming at V came to 3 bases and at J to 5 bases, leaving 7 bases not matched to a gene. Germline V CDR1 and CDR2: SGHRS, YFSETQ. The specimen sequenced was PBMCs. The chain uses TRBV5-1 and TRBJ2-1, with 8 positions matching TRBD2. The clonotype was recovered from a male donor in good health and CMV-seronegative. CDR3 protein: CASSSVAGPDNEQFF. In DNA, the CDR3 is TGCGCCAGCAGCTCGGTAGCGGGGCCCGACAATGAGCAGTTCTTC.